This T cell receptor beta chain came from a study of long-term antiretroviral therapy in people with HIV (dated 2022 in TCRdb). With respect to the entire study: The earliest samples were collected roughly a decade before the 2015 WHO recommendation for immediate ART, at a time when ART was usually postponed until CD4 counts fell. Whether ART initiation and durable HIV suppression were associated with changes in peripheral blood TRB repertoire composition and diversity was tested in a retrospective serial study. Test extractions of a monoclonal T-cell line alongside a few dozen polyclonal samples showed no cross-contamination during QIAcube processing. Among the approximately 32 participants with HIV, approximately 10 were female. A total of around 200 cryopreserved PBMC samples were contributed to the cohort by 30 adults with confirmed HIV infection, with samples collected serially over a mean of approximately six years (range 1-12).

The immunoSEQ hsTCRB v3.0 assay was used at survey level resolution to sequence the TRB variable region. The target sequencing depth for TRB was roughly 40,000-55,000 T-cell genomes per sample. An Illumina MiSeq with a v3 150-cycle kit was used to sequence the pooled TRB libraries. As for the authors' bioinformatics: Repertoire analysis ran in R within a reproducible Nextflow workflow covering QC, data transformation and analysis. LymphoSeq2, an R package for exploring AIRR-Seq data, was used to implement custom analyses. After excluding a handful of samples that yielded fewer than 5000 total TRB sequences, fewer than 200 HIV repertoires remained for analysis. Of the roughly 180 retained HIV repertoires, over 55 were collected before and more than 120 after ART initiation. Each repertoire was downsampled to 5000 TRB nucleotide sequences, and summary statistics were averaged across 100 downsampling iterations. The analysis kept only TRB sequences whose CDR3 regions were at least seven amino acids long. Two measures captured diversity: a Shannon entropy-derived clonality score and the Gini coefficient. In repertoire networks, the top 5000 CDR3 amino acid sequences were linked whenever an edit distance of one separated two sequences. GLIPH2 predicted antigen specificity groups and MHC restriction for TRB CDR3 amino acid sequences. Known CMV, EBV, HIV or tissue antigen associations were flagged by matching CDR3 amino acid sequences against VDJdb and McPAS-TCR. Pre-ART, post-ART and control groups were compared with Wilcoxon signed-rank tests and Holm-Bonferroni correction. The table was pulled from immuneACCESS by TCRdb, which kept in-frame rearrangements only. Such tables lose some clones; where checked, under half of the loss comes from unresolved V genes, and the rest has no known cause. V and J calls and clone size are those listed in that table; D and trimming were worked out from the DNA. The sample includes about 22,000 clones, with just over 85% observed a single time. Of the sample, about 7% is held by the ten largest clones.

Participants were included only if at least one PBMC sample before ART initiation and at least two post-ART samples were available. All participants with HIV were treated in the United States of America. Cryopreserved samples of 1-10 million PBMC were thawed and washed before DNA extraction. At the time of the earliest PBMC sample, participants with HIV were aged between roughly 20 and 55 years. Each participant contributed PBMC samples from 1-4 timepoints before ART initiation and 2-8 timepoints after ART initiation, with a median of 7 samples. For every participant, serial HIV viral load, CD4+ T-cell count, ART history and demographic data were obtained. Genomic DNA was extracted from unsorted PBMC with a Qiagen kit on a QIAcube, processed in batches of 12 samples. According to the germline V gene (reference sequence), CDR1 reads MNHEY and CDR2 reads SMNVEV. CDR3 length: 17 amino acids, cysteine to phenylalanine. CDR3 DNA is the only sequence kept; it has 51 bases, read in frame from the first base. The junction carries 14 bases between V and J, which are trimmed by 2 bases and 0 bases respectively.

What the work shows at the level of the full study, not this receptor alone: Narrower CDR3 length ranges were observed in HIV repertoires than in controls, and an antigen-experienced repertoire with only a slight naive shift after ART was suggested by the network structure. Unsorted PBMC were profiled instead of sorted CD4+ and CD8+ T cells because pre-ART samples had limited cell numbers. The samples span the years 2004 to 2017, and the ART regimens used may be less effective than current regimens. The repertoire was dominated across all time points by expanded TRB clones identified before ART initiation, although this dominance was seen to fluctuate and to decrease in many PLHIV after ART. Limited PBMC availability meant only the TCR beta chain was sequenced, without alpha chain pairing. No data were available on ART adherence, viral resistance or therapy changes, limiting inferences about post-ART repertoire changes. ART initiation was associated with a significant increase in TRB diversity, but diversity stayed significantly below transplant donor controls even after long-term ART.

In regard to this clone: Its antigen is still unknown. No base quality values were provided; no much bigger clone lies one nucleotide off.

Rearrangement joined TRBV27 to TRBJ2-4; the D gene cannot be named for sure. This clonotype was obtained from a woman aged 30 to 39 with HIV. The sequencing here drew on unsorted PBMCs, taken 1.8 years before starting antiretroviral therapy. The DNA is as follows: TGTGCCAGCAGTTTAAAATCCCCCACTTTAGCCAAAAACATTCAGTACTTC. Translated, this is CASSLKSPTLAKNIQYF.